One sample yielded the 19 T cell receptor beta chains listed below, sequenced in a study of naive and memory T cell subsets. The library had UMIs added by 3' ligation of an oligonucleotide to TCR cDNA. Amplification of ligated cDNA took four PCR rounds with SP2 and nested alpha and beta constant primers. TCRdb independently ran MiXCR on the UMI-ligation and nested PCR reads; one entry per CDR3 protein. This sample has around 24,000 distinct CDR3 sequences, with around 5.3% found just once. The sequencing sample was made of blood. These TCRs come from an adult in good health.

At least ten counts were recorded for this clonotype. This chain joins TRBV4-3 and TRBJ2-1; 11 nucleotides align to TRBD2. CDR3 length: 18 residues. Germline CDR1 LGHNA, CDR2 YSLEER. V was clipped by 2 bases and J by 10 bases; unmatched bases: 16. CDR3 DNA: TGCGCCAGCAGCCAAATAGCGGGAGGGACCATAACAATGAAGGAGCAGTTCTTC. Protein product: CASSQIAGGTITMKEQFF.

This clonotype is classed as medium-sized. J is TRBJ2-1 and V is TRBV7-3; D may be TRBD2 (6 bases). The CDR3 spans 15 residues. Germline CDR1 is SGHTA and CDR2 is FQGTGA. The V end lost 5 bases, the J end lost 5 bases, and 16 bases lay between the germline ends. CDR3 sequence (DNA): TGTGCCAGCAGCAAGCGGGCGGGCCAGAACAATGAGCAGTTCTTC. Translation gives CASSKRAGQNNEQFF.

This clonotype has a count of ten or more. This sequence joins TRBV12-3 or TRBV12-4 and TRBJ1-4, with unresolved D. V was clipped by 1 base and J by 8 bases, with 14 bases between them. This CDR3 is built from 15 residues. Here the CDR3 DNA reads TGTGCCAGCAGTTTAGGAGTGGGGTTAGGAGAAAAACTGTTTTTT. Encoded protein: CASSLGVGLGEKLFF.

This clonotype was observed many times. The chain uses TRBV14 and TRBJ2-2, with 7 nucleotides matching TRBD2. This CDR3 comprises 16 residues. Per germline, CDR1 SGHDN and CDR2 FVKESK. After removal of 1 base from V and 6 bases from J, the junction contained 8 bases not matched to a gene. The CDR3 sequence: CASSQVAGLEAGELFF. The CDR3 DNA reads TGTGCCAGCAGCCAAGTTGCAGGACTAGAGGCCGGGGAGCTGTTTTTT. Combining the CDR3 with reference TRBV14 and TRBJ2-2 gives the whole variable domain EAGVTQFPSHSVIEKGQTVTLRCDPISGHDNLYWYRRVMGKEIKFLLHFVKESKQDESGMPNNRFLAERTGGTYSTLKVQPAELEDSGVYFCASSQVAGLEAGELFFGEGSRLTVL.

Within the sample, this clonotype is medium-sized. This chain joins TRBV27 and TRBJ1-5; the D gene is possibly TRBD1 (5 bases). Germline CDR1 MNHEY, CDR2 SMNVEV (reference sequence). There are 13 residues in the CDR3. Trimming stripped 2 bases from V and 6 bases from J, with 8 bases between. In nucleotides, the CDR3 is TGTGCCAGCAGTTTACGCAGGGCTCAGCCCCAGCATTTT. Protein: CASSLRRAQPQHF.

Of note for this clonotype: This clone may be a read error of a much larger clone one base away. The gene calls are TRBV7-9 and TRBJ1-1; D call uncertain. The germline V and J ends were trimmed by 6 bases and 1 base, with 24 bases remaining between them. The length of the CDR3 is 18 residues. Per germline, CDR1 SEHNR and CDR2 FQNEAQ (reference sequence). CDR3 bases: TGTGCCAGCAGAACCCATCCACGAGACGAGATTGAGAACACTGAAGCTTTCTTT. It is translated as CASRTHPRDEIENTEAFF.

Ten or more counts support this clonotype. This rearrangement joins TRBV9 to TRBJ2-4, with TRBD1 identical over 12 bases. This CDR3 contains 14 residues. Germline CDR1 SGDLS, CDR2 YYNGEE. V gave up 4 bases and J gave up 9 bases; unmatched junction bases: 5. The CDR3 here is CASSPGTGGFIQYF. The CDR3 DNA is TGTGCCAGCAGCCCAGGGACAGGGGGCTTCATTCAGTACTTC.

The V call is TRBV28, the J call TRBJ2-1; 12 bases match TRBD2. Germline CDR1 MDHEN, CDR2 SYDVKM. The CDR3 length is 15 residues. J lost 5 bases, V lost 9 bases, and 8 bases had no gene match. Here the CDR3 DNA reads TGTGCCAGTTTCCTAGCGGGAGGGCCGAACAATGAGCAGTTCTTC. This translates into CASFLAGGPNNEQFF.

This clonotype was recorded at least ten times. The chain's CDR3 is CASSLSPETYEQYF. The CDR3 coding sequence is TGTGCCAGCAGCTTGTCTCCGGAAACCTACGAGCAGTACTTC. The V call is TRBV5-5, the J call TRBJ2-7; D gene uncertain. Trimming cost V 1 base and J 2 bases, with 10 bases left between them. The CDR3 sequence is 14 residues long. CDR1 is SGHKS and CDR2 is YYEKEE in the germline V gene (reference sequence).

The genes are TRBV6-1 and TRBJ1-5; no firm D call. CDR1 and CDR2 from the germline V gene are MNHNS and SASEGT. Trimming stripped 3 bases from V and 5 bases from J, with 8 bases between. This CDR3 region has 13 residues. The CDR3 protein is CASSDSGDQPQHF. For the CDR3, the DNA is TGTGCCAGCAGTGATAGCGGTGATCAGCCCCAGCATTTT.

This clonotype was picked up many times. The CDR3 DNA reads TGTGCCAGTACAACGTCCAGCGGGAGGGCCTACGAGCAGTACTTC. Its translation: CASTTSSGRAYEQYF. The chain has TRBV19 and TRBJ2-7; 10 bases agree with TRBD2. CDR1 LNHDA and CDR2 SQIVND come from the germline V gene (reference sequence). J lost 2 bases, V lost 7 bases, and 8 bases had no gene match. This CDR3 has 15 residues.

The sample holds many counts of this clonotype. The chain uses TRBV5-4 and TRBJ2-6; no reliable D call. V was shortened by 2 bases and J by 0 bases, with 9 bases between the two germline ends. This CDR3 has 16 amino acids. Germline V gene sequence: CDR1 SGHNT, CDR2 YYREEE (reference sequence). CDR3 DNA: TGTGCCAGCAGCTTCGGCGGAAGCTCTGGGGCCAACGTCCTGACTTTC. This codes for CASSFGGSSGANVLTF.

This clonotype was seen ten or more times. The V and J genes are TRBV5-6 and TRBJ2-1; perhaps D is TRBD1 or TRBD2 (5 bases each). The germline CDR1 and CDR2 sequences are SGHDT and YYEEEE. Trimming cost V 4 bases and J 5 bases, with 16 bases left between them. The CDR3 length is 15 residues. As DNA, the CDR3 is TGTGCCAGCAGCCCCAGCAGGGAGTTCCACAATGAGCAGTTCTTC. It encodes CASSPSREFHNEQFF.

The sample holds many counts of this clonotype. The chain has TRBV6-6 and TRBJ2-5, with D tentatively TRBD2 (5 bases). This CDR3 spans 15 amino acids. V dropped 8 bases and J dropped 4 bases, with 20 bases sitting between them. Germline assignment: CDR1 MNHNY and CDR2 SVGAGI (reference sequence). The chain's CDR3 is CASGYRGWYAETQYF. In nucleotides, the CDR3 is TGTGCCAGCGGCTACCGGGGTTGGTACGCAGAGACCCAGTACTTC.

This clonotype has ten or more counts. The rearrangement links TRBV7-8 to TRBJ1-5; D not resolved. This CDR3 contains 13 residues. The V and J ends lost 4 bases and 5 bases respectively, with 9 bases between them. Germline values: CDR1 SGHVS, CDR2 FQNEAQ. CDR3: CASSWGGDQPQHF. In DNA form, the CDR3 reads TGTGCCAGCAGCTGGGGAGGTGATCAGCCCCAGCATTTT.

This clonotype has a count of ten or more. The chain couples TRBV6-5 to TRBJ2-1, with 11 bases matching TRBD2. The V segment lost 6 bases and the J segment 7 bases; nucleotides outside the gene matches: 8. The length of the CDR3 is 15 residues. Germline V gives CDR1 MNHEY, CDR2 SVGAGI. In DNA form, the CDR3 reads TGTGCCAGCAGCCCGCCCTTAGCGGGGGGGAATGAGCAGTTCTTC. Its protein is CASSPPLAGGNEQFF.

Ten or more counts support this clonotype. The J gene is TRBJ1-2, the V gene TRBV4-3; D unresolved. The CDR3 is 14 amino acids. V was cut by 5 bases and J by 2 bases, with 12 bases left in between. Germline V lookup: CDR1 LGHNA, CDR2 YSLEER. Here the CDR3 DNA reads TGCGCCAGCAGCTACGCATCGGAGAACTATGGCTACACCTTC. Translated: CASSYASENYGYTF.

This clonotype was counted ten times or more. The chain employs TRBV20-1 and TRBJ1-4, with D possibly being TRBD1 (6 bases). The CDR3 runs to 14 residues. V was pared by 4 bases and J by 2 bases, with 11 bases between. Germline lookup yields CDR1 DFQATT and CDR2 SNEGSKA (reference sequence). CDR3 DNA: TGCAGTGCTAAGCAGGGGTGGACTAATGAAAAACTGTTTTTT. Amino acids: CSAKQGWTNEKLFF.

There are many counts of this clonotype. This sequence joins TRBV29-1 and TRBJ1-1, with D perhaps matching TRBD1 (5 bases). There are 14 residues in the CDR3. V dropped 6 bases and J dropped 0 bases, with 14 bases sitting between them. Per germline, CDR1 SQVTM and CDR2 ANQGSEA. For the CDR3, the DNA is TGCAGCGTCCTCCGGGGGGGATTGAACACTGAAGCTTTCTTT. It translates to CSVLRGGLNTEAFF.